Each of the 7 T cell receptor beta chains below was sequenced from the same sample in a study of CD8 T cells in Susac syndrome. Random hexamers were used to reverse transcribe the RNA input (about 0.45 to 1 ug). Each CDR3 protein is one row after TCRdb ran MiXCR on the immunoSEQ multiplex PCR reads. The sample shows roughly 200,000 distinct CDR3 sequences, around 95% of them seen only once. The sequencing input was CD4+ T cells from PBMCs. The receptors come from a human donor with multiple sclerosis.

The CDR3 DNA follows: TGTGCCAGCAGCTTGGCTGTGTGGGGGAATGAGCAGTTCTTC. Translating gives CASSLAVWGNEQFF. The chain links TRBV7-2 to TRBJ2-1; D might be TRBD1 or TRBD2, each matching 5 bases. The CDR3 has 14 amino acids. The germline V and J ends were trimmed by 3 bases and 7 bases, with 13 bases remaining between them. CDR1 and CDR2 (germline): SGHTA, FQGNSA.

The CDR3 loop reads CASRRSRADSPLHF. The CDR3 coding sequence is TGTGCCAGCAGAAGGTCAAGGGCGGATTCACCCCTCCACTTT. The chain uses TRBV2 and TRBJ1-6; D ambiguous. Germline CDR1 is SNHLY and CDR2 is FYNNEI. V lost 6 bases to trimming and J lost 8 bases, with 14 bases between them. This CDR3 contains 14 residues.

V and J are TRBV27 and TRBJ2-7; D remains ambiguous. Germline V CDR1 and CDR2: MNHEY, SMNVEV (reference sequence). The CDR3 consists of 13 residues. Trimming stripped 0 bases from V and 4 bases from J, with 7 bases between. The CDR3 nucleotides are TGTGCCAGCAGTTTATCTGACCGATACGAGCAGTACTTC. Translated, it gives CASSLSDRYEQYF.

The CDR3 DNA follows: TGTGCCAGCAGTGAAGACAGTTCCTACGAGCAGTACTTC. Protein sequence: CASSEDSSYEQYF. This chain connects TRBV25-1 to TRBJ2-7; perhaps TRBD1 as D (5 bases). Trimming left V 2 bases short and J 1 base short, with 6 bases between. This CDR3 region has 13 residues. Germline V gene lookup returns CDR1 MGHDK and CDR2 SYGVNS.

The chain has TRBV7-9 and TRBJ2-1; TRBD2 might be the D (5 bases). V was trimmed by 3 bases and J by 8 bases, leaving 11 bases between them. The CDR3 consists of 13 residues. The V gene's germline CDR1 is SEHNR and CDR2 FQNEAQ (reference sequence). The CDR3: CASSFAGEDEQFF. DNA for the CDR3: TGTGCCAGCAGCTTCGCCGGGGAAGATGAGCAGTTCTTC.

The J gene is TRBJ1-2, the V gene TRBV7-9; no clear D gene. CDR1 SEHNR and CDR2 FQNEAQ come from the germline V gene (reference sequence). The V gene lost 7 bases and the J gene lost 2 bases, with 8 bases spanning the gap. The CDR3 spans 12 residues. CDR3 DNA: TGTGCCAGCACCTTCCAGAACTATGGCTACACCTTC. This codes for CASTFQNYGYTF. The variable domain in full, completed from reference TRBV7-9 and TRBJ1-2, reads DTGVSQNPRHKITKRGQNVTFRCDPISEHNRLYWYRQTLGQGPEFLTYFQNEAQLEKSRLLSDRFSAERPKGSFSTLEIQRTEQGDSAMYLCASTFQNYGYTFGSGTRLTVV.

V usage is TRBV11-1 and J usage is TRBJ2-5, with D unresolved. The germline V gene has CDR1 SGHAT and CDR2 FQDESV (reference sequence). Between the trimmed V and J ends, which lost 0 bases and 5 bases, there was a span of 13 bases. The CDR3 totals 15 residues. CDR3 coding DNA: TGTGCCAGCAGCTTAGCGAGAACTCCCGGGGAGACCCAGTACTTC. As protein: CASSLARTPGETQYF.